A selection of T cell receptor beta chains follows, all from one sample in a study of shared clonotypes between healthy human individuals. Generated by immunoSEQ multiplex PCR, the TCRdb table keeps only in-frame clones and is missing some. The sample carries 2.3 million or so clones, approximately 95% recorded once. Source material: naive CD4+ T cells from PBMCs. Source of these receptors: a man aged 18 to 29 in good health. Some clones in this sample may be carry-over from other donors' samples. Both conserved end residues are part of each CDR3. D genes are given only for firm matches. Size is stated for part of the rows, as once, few or many counts, or as a class when the clone is expanded.

CDR3,DNA,V,J,D,size
CASSLGALAGTDTQYF,TGTGCCAGCAGCTTAGGGGCCCTAGCCGGCACAGATACGCAGTATTTT,TRBV7-2,TRBJ2-3,NA,NA
CASSLDLGGYNEQFF,TGTGCCAGCAGCTTAGATTTAGGAGGATACAATGAGCAGTTCTTC,TRBV11-3,TRBJ2-1,NA,NA
CASSQVKVVGEDNEQFF,TGCGCCAGCAGCCAAGTGAAAGTGGTCGGGGAAGACAATGAGCAGTTCTTC,TRBV4-3,TRBJ2-1,NA,NA
CASSPSHGGSYGYTF,TGTGCCAGCAGTCCCTCTCACGGGGGAAGCTATGGCTACACCTTC,TRBV6-1,TRBJ1-2,NA,NA
CASSEAAAGSYGYTF,TGTGCCAGCAGTGAAGCGGCAGCGGGAAGCTATGGCTACACCTTC,TRBV6-1,TRBJ1-2,NA,NA
CASSQRETQYF,TGCGCCAGCAGCCAGAGGGAGACCCAGTACTTC,TRBV5-1,TRBJ2-5,NA,NA
CASSEFRASGYNEQFF,TGTGCCAGCAGTGAATTCAGGGCTAGCGGCTACAATGAGCAGTTCTTC,TRBV6-1,TRBJ2-1,TRBD2,NA
CASSISGSETQYF,TGTGCCAGTAGTATTTCCGGGAGTGAGACCCAGTACTTC,TRBV19,TRBJ2-5,NA,NA
CASSQDPGGEFFYEQYF,TGCGCCAGCAGCCAAGATCCAGGGGGTGAATTTTTCTACGAGCAGTACTTC,TRBV4-3,TRBJ2-7,TRBD1,NA
CASSVDSRGLSDEKLFF,TGTGCCAGCAGCGTAGATTCCAGGGGGCTTTCTGATGAAAAACTGTTTTTT,TRBV9,TRBJ1-4,TRBD1,once
CASRPRGGSGTQYF,TGTGCCAGCAGGCCCCGAGGGGGCAGTGGTACGCAGTATTTT,TRBV6-6,TRBJ2-3,TRBD1,NA
CSVATLYGNTIYF,TGCAGCGTCGCGACACTTTACGGAAACACCATATATTTT,TRBV29-1,TRBJ1-3,NA,NA
CAWSPGWTGVEQYF,TGTGCCTGGAGCCCCGGCTGGACAGGGGTCGAGCAGTACTTC,TRBV30,TRBJ2-7,TRBD1,NA
CASSARRGLAGLNTQYF,TGTGCCAGCAGCGCCCGGCGGGGCCTAGCGGGATTAAATACGCAGTATTTT,TRBV14,TRBJ2-3,TRBD2,NA
CASSENRRPQYF,TGTGCCAGCAGTGAAAACCGTAGGCCGCAGTACTTC,TRBV2,TRBJ2-5,NA,NA
CASSVNGGSGANVLTF,TGTGCCAGCAGTGTAAACGGGGGTTCAGGGGCCAACGTCCTGACTTTC,TRBV2,TRBJ2-6,NA,NA
CASSPQSGYETQYF,TGTGCCAGCTCACCCCAATCAGGGTATGAGACCCAGTACTTC,TRBV18,TRBJ2-5,NA,NA
CSVEDRGREKLFF,TGCAGCGTGGAGGACAGGGGGCGGGAAAAACTGTTTTTT,TRBV29-1,TRBJ1-4,TRBD1,NA
CASSIEPGTGVARKLFF,TGTGCCAGTAGTATAGAGCCCGGGACAGGCGTAGCGAGGAAACTGTTTTTT,TRBV19,TRBJ1-4,TRBD1,NA
CAWSVSVGRDLANEQFF,TGTGCCTGGAGTGTTAGTGTGGGCAGGGACTTAGCAAATGAGCAGTTCTTC,TRBV30,TRBJ2-1,NA,NA
CASSEGQGLPAFF,TGTGCCAGCAGCGAGGGACAGGGGCTACCGGCTTTCTTT,TRBV6-1,TRBJ1-1,TRBD1,NA
CASSPLAGGTTDTQYF,TGTGCCAGCTCACCACTCGCGGGAGGGACCACAGATACGCAGTATTTT,TRBV18,TRBJ2-3,TRBD2,NA
CASSAGNQETQYF,TGTGCCAGCAGTGCGGGCAACCAAGAGACCCAGTACTTC,TRBV2,TRBJ2-5,NA,NA
CASSSRGPTEF,TGTGCCAGCAGTTCCAGGGGACCCACGGAGTTC,TRBV28,TRBJ2-7,NA,NA
CASSLVQPVTEAFF,TGTGCCAGCAGTTTAGTACAGCCCGTCACTGAAGCTTTCTTT,TRBV28,TRBJ1-1,NA,NA
CASSSLVYEQFF,TGTGCCAGCAGCTCACTAGTCTATGAGCAGTTCTTC,TRBV7-2,TRBJ2-1,NA,NA
CASSHEYSNQPQHF,TGTGCCAGCTCCCACGAGTATAGCAATCAGCCCCAGCATTTT,TRBV18,TRBJ1-5,NA,NA
CASGLVRGNRNTEAFF,TGTGCTAGTGGTTTGGTACGTGGCAATCGGAACACTGAAGCTTTCTTT,TRBV12-5,TRBJ1-1,NA,NA
CASSPGGANYGYTF,TGCGCCAGCAGTCCGGGGGGTGCAAACTATGGCTACACCTTC,TRBV4-1,TRBJ1-2,NA,NA
CAWSVGTSMTNEQFF,TGTGCCTGGAGTGTGGGGACTAGCATGACCAATGAGCAGTTCTTC,TRBV30,TRBJ2-1,TRBD2,NA
CASSPPLEQEGAYEQYF,TGTGCCAGCTCACCACCGCTCGAACAGGAGGGGGCCTACGAGCAGTACTTC,TRBV18,TRBJ2-7,NA,NA
CASSGTGLYGYTF,TGTGCCAGCAGTGGGACGGGACTATATGGCTACACCTTC,TRBV27,TRBJ1-2,NA,once